What follows describes a single T cell receptor (beta chain). Its antigen is undetermined. This sample stems from a study of T cell responses to AZD1222 COVID-19 vaccine. General study results and limits: Two AZD1222 administrations were followed by greater Spike-specific TCR breadth and depth. Vaccine-related CD4 TCRs covered spike, predominating at 160-218 and 743-854. The study sampled repertoires only after the peak T cell response.

Profiling relied on immunoSEQ multiplex PCR, and the TCRdb table lists in-frame clones only, not all of them. The profile shows approximately 110,000 clones, 70% to 90% of them singletons. The CDR3 runs 16 residues. Germline V gene sequence: CDR1 MDHEN, CDR2 SYDVKM. The germline V and J ends were trimmed by 0 bases and 5 bases, with 13 bases remaining between them. The chain combines TRBV28 with TRBJ2-2; D is unresolved. This TCR was recovered from an adult in good health. This specimen was peripheral blood, taken on day 0 of AZD1222 vaccination. The CDR3 region has the DNA TGTGCCAGCAGTTTATGGGGTAGCCGGAGAACCGGGGAGCTGTTTTTT. Amino acids: CASSLWGSRRTGELFF.